The 28 T cell receptor beta chains listed next were all sequenced from one sample in a study of T cells in tuberculosis. Clones were read by immunoSEQ multiplex PCR, and TCRdb kept only the in-frame ones, dropping some. The table includes 35,000 to 40,000 clones, 90% to 95% detected once. Sample: PBMCs. The receptors shown here come from a donor between 10 and 35 years old with latent tuberculosis or without tuberculosis infection. Some clones in this sample may be carry-over from other donors' samples.

The rearrangement joins TRBV29-1 to TRBJ1-2; unclear D gene. Germline CDR1 and CDR2: SQVTM and ANQGSEA. The V end lost 0 bases, the J end lost 8 bases, and 4 bases lay between the germline ends. The CDR3 sequence is 10 residues long. The CDR3 sequence is CSVEDEGYTF. Written as DNA, the CDR3 is TGCAGCGTTGAAGATGAGGGCTACACCTTC.

This clone was seen only once. V and J are TRBV7-2 and TRBJ1-1; D might be TRBD1 (6 bases). V lost 3 bases to trimming and J lost 0 bases, with 8 bases between them. The germline V gene encodes CDR1 SGHTA and CDR2 FQGNSA. The CDR3 is 14 residues long. DNA of the CDR3: TGTGCCAGCAGCTTTTGGACAGTGAACACTGAAGCTTTCTTT. Protein sequence: CASSFWTVNTEAFF.

This rearrangement joins TRBV10-3 to TRBJ1-3, with TRBD1 identical over 7 bases. After removal of 2 bases from V and 2 bases from J, the junction contained 3 bases not matched to a gene. The CDR3 totals 15 residues. The germline V gene encodes CDR1 ENHRY and CDR2 SYGVKD. The CDR3 sequence: CAISERGRAGNTIYF. CDR3 nucleotide sequence: TGTGCCATCAGTGAGAGGGGGCGCGCTGGAAACACCATATATTTT.

The chain couples TRBV5-1 to TRBJ2-1; TRBD2 might be the D (5 bases). Trimming took 0 bases from V and 8 from J, leaving 24 bases between them. Germline V gene data show CDR1 as SGHRS and CDR2 as YFSETQ. The CDR3 consists of 18 residues. The CDR3 bases are TGCGCCAGCAGCTTGGATGGGAGTGGCACCTACCTTGTCGATGAGCAGTTCTTC. This sequence encodes CASSLDGSGTYLVDEQFF.

This chain joins TRBV5-1 and TRBJ1-4; 7 bases align to TRBD1. The CDR3 has 16 amino acids. Losses at the gene ends were 2 bases for V and 8 bases for J; bases not matched to a gene: 12. CDR1 and CDR2 (germline): SGHRS, YFSETQ. CDR3 protein: CASSLGDSLYGEKLFF. In DNA form, the CDR3 reads TGCGCCAGCAGCTTAGGGGACAGCCTTTATGGGGAAAAACTGTTTTTT.

This clone rates as hyperexpanded (1% or more). CDR3 loop: CASSPKAGGLGNEQFF. In nucleotides, the CDR3 is TGTGCCAGCAGCCCCAAAGCGGGGGGGCTCGGCAATGAGCAGTTCTTC. This chain connects TRBV7-9 to TRBJ2-1, with 10 bases that match TRBD2. V shed 5 bases, J shed 6 bases, and the junction held 10 bases outside the gene matches. From germline, CDR1 is SEHNR and CDR2 FQNEAQ (reference sequence). CDR3 size: 16 residues.

This clone has more than one count but fewer than ten. The chain carries TRBV5-4 and TRBJ2-7; TRBD1 aligns across 10 bases. The CDR3 is 15 residues long. V was clipped by 8 bases and J by 0 bases; unmatched bases: 8. Germline V CDR1 and CDR2: SGHNT, YYREEE (reference sequence). CDR3 region: CASSQDRGFSYEQYV. CDR3 DNA sequence: TGTGCCAGTAGCCAGGACAGGGGGTTCTCCTACGAGCAGTACGTC.

The rearrangement joins TRBV6-5 to TRBJ1-1; 7 nucleotides agree with TRBD1. This CDR3 is 14 amino acids long. Looked up from germline, CDR1 is MNHEY and CDR2 is SVGAGI. The V segment lost 5 bases and the J segment 3 bases; nucleotides outside the gene matches: 6. The CDR3 sequence: CASSTAQGDTEAFF. The CDR3 coding sequence is TGTGCCAGCAGTACCGCCCAGGGGGACACTGAAGCTTTCTTT.

The J gene is TRBJ2-4, the V gene TRBV5-1, with TRBD2 as a possible D gene (5 bases). Germline assignment: CDR1 SGHRS and CDR2 YFSETQ. Trimming took off 4 bases at V and 2 bases at J, with 13 bases between the two ends. The CDR3 covers 15 residues. The chain's CDR3 is CASSASGFPKNIQYF. Here the CDR3 DNA reads TGCGCCAGCAGCGCATCGGGGTTCCCCAAAAACATTCAGTACTTC.

CDR3 residues: CASRGQNNSPLHF. The CDR3 coding sequence is TGTGCCAGCAGGGGACAAAATAATTCACCCCTCCACTTT. V gene TRBV28 combines with J gene TRBJ1-6; D is perhaps TRBD1 (6 bases). This CDR3 region has 13 residues. V gave up 6 bases and J gave up 5 bases, with 8 bases separating them. Germline assignment: CDR1 MDHEN and CDR2 SYDVKM.

J is TRBJ1-2 and V is TRBV11-2; 9 bases are a match to TRBD1. This CDR3 spans 15 amino acids. From germline, CDR1 is SGHAT and CDR2 FQNNGV. With 2 bases clipped from V and 4 bases from J, the junction kept 5 bases outside the gene matches. DNA for the CDR3: TGTGCCAGCAGCTTACGCCACAGGGGGCCCTATGGCTACACCTTC. It translates to CASSLRHRGPYGYTF.

This rearrangement joins TRBV9 to TRBJ1-2, with 10 positions matching TRBD1. The CDR3 length is 18 residues. V shed 3 bases, J shed 4 bases, and the junction held 15 bases outside the gene matches. The germline CDR1 and CDR2 sequences are SGDLS and YYNGEE. For the CDR3, the DNA is TGTGCCAGCAGCGCGGGAAGCCCCGGGACAGGGGCTCTCTATGGCTACACCTTC. Its protein product is CASSAGSPGTGALYGYTF.

CDR3 protein: CASSSRGYDEQFF. The CDR3 nucleotides are TGCGCCAGCAGCAGCAGGGGTTACGATGAGCAGTTCTTC. The J gene is TRBJ2-1, the V gene TRBV5-1; weak D call: TRBD1 (6 bases). Germline-derived CDR1 and CDR2 are SGHRS and YFSETQ. V lost 4 bases and J lost 8, with 13 bases in between. This CDR3 contains 13 residues.

V and J are TRBV27 and TRBJ2-3; tentatively, D is TRBD1 (5 bases). Per germline, CDR1 MNHEY and CDR2 SMNVEV (reference sequence). Trimming cost V 1 base and J 10 bases, with 12 bases left between them. The CDR3 has 13 amino acids. Here the CDR3 reads CASSLLSSGPQYF. Written as DNA, the CDR3 is TGTGCCAGCAGTTTATTATCGTCAGGGCCGCAGTATTTT.

V gene TRBV2 combines with J gene TRBJ1-2; 7 positions agree with TRBD1. The CDR3 runs to 13 residues. V was pared by 6 bases and J by 4 bases, with 5 bases of the junction left unmatched. Germline V gene data show CDR1 as SNHLY and CDR2 as FYNNEI. The DNA for the CDR3 is TGTGCCAGCAGAAGATACAGGGGCTATGGCTACACCTTC. This gives the protein CASRRYRGYGYTF. The full variable domain, its missing parts supplied by reference TRBV2 and TRBJ1-2, is EPEVTQTPSHQVTQMGQEVILRCVPISNHLYFYWYRQILGQKVEFLVSFYNNEISEKSEIFDDQFSVERPDGSNFTLKIRSTKLEDSAMYFCASRRYRGYGYTFGSGTRLTVV.

This chain uses TRBV6-5 with TRBJ2-7, with 9 bases lining up with TRBD1. The CDR3 loop spans 13 amino acids. The V segment lost 6 bases and the J segment 6 bases; nucleotides outside the gene matches: 6. CDR1 MNHEY and CDR2 SVGAGI come from the germline V gene. The CDR3 DNA is TGTGCCAGCAGCGAACAGGGGGCCTTCGAGCAGTACTTC. As protein: CASSEQGAFEQYF.

The genes are TRBV11-2 and TRBJ1-1; D ambiguous. The CDR3 extends over 14 amino acids. Germline CDR1 reads SGHAT; CDR2 reads FQNNGV. V shed 3 bases and J shed 1 base, with 9 bases lying between them. The DNA for the CDR3 is TGTGCCAGCAGCTTCAACAGCGGGAACACTGAAGCTTTCTTT. As protein: CASSFNSGNTEAFF.

This clone was recorded once. This chain connects TRBV27 to TRBJ2-6, with D tentatively TRBD1 (5 bases). This CDR3 comprises 15 residues. The V end was cut by 6 bases, the J end by 0 bases, with 9 bases between. Looked up from germline, CDR1 is MNHEY and CDR2 is SMNVEV (reference sequence). The CDR3 DNA sequence: TGTGCCAGCAGGGACATCTACTCTGGGGCCAACGTCCTGACTTTC. Its protein product is CASRDIYSGANVLTF. Together with reference TRBV27 and TRBJ2-6, the CDR3 gives the full variable domain: EAQVTQNPRYLITVTGKKLTVTCSQNMNHEYMSWYRQDPGLGLRQIYYSMNVEVTDKGDVPEGYKVSRKEKRNFPLILESPSPNQTSLYFCASRDIYSGANVLTFGAGSRLTVL.

The J gene is TRBJ1-1, the V gene TRBV7-2, with 7 bases aligning to TRBD1. From germline, CDR1 is SGHTA and CDR2 FQGNSA. V shed 5 bases and J 1 base; nucleotides not matched to a gene: 1. The CDR3 is 13 residues long. CDR3 sequence (DNA): TGTGCCAGCAGCCGACAGGGGAACACTGAAGCTTTCTTT. Translated: CASSRQGNTEAFF.

The chain employs TRBV10-3 and TRBJ1-1; TRBD1 agrees at 7 bases. CDR1 ENHRY and CDR2 SYGVKD come from the germline V gene. The junction had 9 bases not matched to a gene; V was cut back by 6 bases and J by 2 bases. The CDR3 has 15 residues. In DNA form, the CDR3 reads TGTGCCATCAGGCGGATTGAGGGGGCCAACACTGAAGCTTTCTTT. The encoded protein is CAIRRIEGANTEAFF.

The V gene is TRBV10-3, the J gene TRBJ2-3, with D tentatively TRBD1 (5 bases). Trimming took off 8 bases at V and 0 bases at J, with 15 bases between the two ends. CDR3 length equals 15 residues. Germline CDR1 ENHRY, CDR2 SYGVKD. CDR3 bases: TGTGCCATCCGTGGGGCCCTGATTAGCACAGATACGCAGTATTTT. Its protein product is CAIRGALISTDTQYF.

The chain uses TRBV11-2 and TRBJ1-3, with TRBD1 matching 10 bases. Per the germline V gene, CDR1 is SGHAT and CDR2 is FQNNGV. The CDR3 is 16 residues long. The V gene end was trimmed by 6 bases and the J gene end by 6 bases; junction bases not matched to a gene: 11. The CDR3 nucleotides read TGTGCCAGCAGACCTTCGGGACAGGGGTCGATAAACACCATATATTTT. It encodes CASRPSGQGSINTIYF.

A few counts support this clone. V is TRBV5-6 and J is TRBJ2-7; possible D gene TRBD2, 5 bases. The CDR3 is 15 amino acids. CDR1 and CDR2 from the germline V gene are SGHDT and YYEEEE. V dropped 1 base and J dropped 5 bases, with 16 bases sitting between them. This CDR3 is CASSLRRLLADEQYV. CDR3 coding DNA: TGTGCCAGCAGCTTGCGCAGACTACTCGCAGACGAGCAGTACGTC.

The chain has TRBV6-5 and TRBJ1-1; the match to TRBD1 covers 9 bases. The germline CDR1 and CDR2 sequences are MNHEY and SVGAGI. After removal of 7 bases from V and 2 bases from J, the junction contained 8 bases not matched to a gene. This CDR3 is 15 amino acids long. DNA of the CDR3: TGTGCCAGCACCGCGGACAGGGGTATTAACACTGAAGCTTTCTTT. It encodes CASTADRGINTEAFF.

V and J are TRBV4-3 and TRBJ1-1; 8 nucleotides align to TRBD1. Unmatched junction bases numbered 5, after V lost 3 bases and J lost 5 bases. The CDR3 is 14 amino acids. Per the germline V gene, CDR1 is LGHNA and CDR2 is YSLEER. Here the CDR3 reads CASSHDRGGTEAFF. The CDR3 coding sequence is TGCGCCAGCAGCCACGACAGGGGAGGAACTGAAGCTTTCTTT.

V gene TRBV5-6 combines with J gene TRBJ1-5; 7 bases line up with TRBD1. CDR3 length: 14 residues. Unmatched junction bases numbered 6, after V lost 6 bases and J lost 3 bases. From germline, CDR1 is SGHDT and CDR2 YYEEEE. The CDR3 loop is CASTLTGINQPQHF. The CDR3 coding sequence is TGTGCCAGCACCCTGACAGGGATCAATCAGCCCCAGCATTTT.

V gene TRBV27 combines with J gene TRBJ1-2, with unresolved D. The germline V gene encodes CDR1 MNHEY and CDR2 SMNVEV (reference sequence). The CDR3 spans 13 residues. V lost 5 bases and J lost 8, with 15 bases in between. The DNA for the CDR3 is TGTGCCAGCAGTCGCGGGTTTTGGATGGGCTACACCTTC. Its translation: CASSRGFWMGYTF.

The chain links TRBV7-2 to TRBJ2-7; TRBD1 is a possible D gene (5 bases). CDR3 length: 14 residues. V lost 8 bases to trimming and J lost 0 bases, with 14 bases between them. Germline V gene sequence: CDR1 SGHTA, CDR2 FQGNSA. CDR3: CASVRQFGSYEQYF. CDR3 sequence (DNA): TGTGCCAGCGTCAGACAGTTTGGCTCCTACGAGCAGTACTTC.